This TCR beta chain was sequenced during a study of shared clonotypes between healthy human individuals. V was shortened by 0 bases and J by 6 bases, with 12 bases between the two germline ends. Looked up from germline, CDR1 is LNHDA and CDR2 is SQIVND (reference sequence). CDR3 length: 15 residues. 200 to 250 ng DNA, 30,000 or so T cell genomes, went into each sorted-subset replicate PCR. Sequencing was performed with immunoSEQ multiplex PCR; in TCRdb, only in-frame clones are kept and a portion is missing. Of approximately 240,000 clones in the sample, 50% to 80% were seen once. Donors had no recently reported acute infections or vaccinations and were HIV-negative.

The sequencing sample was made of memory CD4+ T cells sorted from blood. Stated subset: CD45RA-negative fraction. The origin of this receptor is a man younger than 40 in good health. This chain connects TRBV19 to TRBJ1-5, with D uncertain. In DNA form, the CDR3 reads TGTGCCAGTAGTATAGATATAGGAAGGCTTCAGCCCCAGCATTTT. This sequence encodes CASSIDIGRLQPQHF.